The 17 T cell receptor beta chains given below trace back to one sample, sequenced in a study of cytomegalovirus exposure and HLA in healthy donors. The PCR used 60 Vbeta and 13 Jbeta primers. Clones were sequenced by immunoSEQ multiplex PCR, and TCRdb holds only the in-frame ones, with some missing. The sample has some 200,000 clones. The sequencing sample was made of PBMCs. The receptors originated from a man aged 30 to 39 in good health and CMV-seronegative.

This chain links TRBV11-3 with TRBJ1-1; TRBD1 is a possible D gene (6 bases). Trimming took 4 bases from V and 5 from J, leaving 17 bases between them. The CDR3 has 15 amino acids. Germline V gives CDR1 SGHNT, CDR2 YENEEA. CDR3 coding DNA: TGTGCCAGCAGCTGGGAGACAGGCGATTTGACTGAAGCTTTCTTT. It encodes CASSWETGDLTEAFF.

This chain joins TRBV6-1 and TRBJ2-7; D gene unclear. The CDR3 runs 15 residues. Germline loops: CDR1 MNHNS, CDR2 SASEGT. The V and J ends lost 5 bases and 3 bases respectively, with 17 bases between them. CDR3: CASSNQINLSYEQYF. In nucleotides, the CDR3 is TGTGCCAGCAGTAACCAAATAAACCTAAGCTACGAGCAGTACTTC.

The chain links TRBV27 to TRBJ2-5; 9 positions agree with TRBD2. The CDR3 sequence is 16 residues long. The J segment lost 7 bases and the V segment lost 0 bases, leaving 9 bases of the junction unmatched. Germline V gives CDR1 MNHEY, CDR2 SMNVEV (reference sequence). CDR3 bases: TGTGCCAGCAGTTTATCAGAAGCGGGGGGCCCGGGGACCCAGTACTTC. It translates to CASSLSEAGGPGTQYF.

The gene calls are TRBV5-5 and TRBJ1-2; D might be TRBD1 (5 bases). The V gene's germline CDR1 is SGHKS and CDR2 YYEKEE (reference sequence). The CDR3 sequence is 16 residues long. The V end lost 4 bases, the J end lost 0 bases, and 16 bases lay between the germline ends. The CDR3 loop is CASSLPHQGPNYGYTF. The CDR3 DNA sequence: TGTGCCAGCAGCCTGCCCCATCAGGGCCCTAACTATGGCTACACCTTC.

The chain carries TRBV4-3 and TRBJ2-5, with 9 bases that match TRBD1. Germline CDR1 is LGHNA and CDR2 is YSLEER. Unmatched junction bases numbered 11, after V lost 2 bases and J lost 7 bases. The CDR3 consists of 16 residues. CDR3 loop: CASSQTLTGGRPTQYF. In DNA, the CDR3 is TGCGCCAGCAGCCAAACCCTGACAGGGGGGCGTCCGACCCAGTACTTC.

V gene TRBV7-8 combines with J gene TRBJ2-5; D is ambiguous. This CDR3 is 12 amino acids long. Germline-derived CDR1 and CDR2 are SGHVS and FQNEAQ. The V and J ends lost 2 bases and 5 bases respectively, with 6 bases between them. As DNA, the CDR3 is TGTGCCAGCAGCTTAAGTCGGGAGACCCAGTACTTC. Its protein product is CASSLSRETQYF.

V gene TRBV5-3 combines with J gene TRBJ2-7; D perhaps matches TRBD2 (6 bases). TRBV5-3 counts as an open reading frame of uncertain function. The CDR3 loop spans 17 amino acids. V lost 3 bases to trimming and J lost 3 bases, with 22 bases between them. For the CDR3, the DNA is TGTGCCAGAAGCTCGCCTTCCCGGGGGAGAATCTTCTACGAGCAGTACTTC. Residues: CARSSPSRGRIFYEQYF.

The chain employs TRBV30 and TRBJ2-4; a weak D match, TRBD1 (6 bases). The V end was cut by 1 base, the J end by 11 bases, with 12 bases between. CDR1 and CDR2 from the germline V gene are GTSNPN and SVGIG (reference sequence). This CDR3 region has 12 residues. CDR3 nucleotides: TGTGCCTGGAGTGCCCTAAACAGGGTTCAGTACTTC. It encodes CAWSALNRVQYF.

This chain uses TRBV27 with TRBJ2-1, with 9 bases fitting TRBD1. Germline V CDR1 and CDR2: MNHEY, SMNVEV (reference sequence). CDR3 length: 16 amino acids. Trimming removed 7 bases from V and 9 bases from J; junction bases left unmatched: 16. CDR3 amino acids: CASKMISGQGHGEQFF. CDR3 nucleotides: TGTGCCAGCAAAATGATCTCGGGACAGGGCCACGGTGAGCAGTTCTTC.

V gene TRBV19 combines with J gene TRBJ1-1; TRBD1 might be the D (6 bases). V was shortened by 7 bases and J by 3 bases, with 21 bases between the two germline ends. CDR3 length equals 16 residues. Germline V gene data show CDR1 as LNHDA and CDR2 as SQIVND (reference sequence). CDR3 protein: CASTPGGAAADTEAFF. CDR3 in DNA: TGTGCCAGTACCCCTGGGGGGGCGGCGGCGGACACTGAAGCTTTCTTT.

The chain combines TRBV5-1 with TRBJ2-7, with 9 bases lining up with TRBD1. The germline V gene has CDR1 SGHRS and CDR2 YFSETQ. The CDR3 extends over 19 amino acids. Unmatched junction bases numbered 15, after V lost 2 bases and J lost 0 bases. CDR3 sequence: CASSLQGARSSRNSYEQYF. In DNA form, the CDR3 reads TGCGCCAGCAGCTTACAGGGGGCCAGGTCATCGAGGAACTCCTACGAGCAGTACTTC.

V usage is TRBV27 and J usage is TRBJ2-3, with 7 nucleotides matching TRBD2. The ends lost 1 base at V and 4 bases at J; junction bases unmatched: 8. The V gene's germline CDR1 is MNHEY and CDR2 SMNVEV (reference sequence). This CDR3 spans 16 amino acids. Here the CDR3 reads CASSLYGGVVSDTQYF. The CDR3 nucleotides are TGTGCCAGCAGTTTATATGGGGGGGTGGTTTCAGATACGCAGTATTTT.

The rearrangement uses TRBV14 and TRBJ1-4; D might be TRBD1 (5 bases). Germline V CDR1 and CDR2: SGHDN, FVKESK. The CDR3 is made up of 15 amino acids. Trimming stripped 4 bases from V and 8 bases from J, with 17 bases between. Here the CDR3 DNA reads TGTGCCAGCAGCCCCTTTATGGGGGGAGGGGAAAAACTGTTTTTT. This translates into CASSPFMGGGEKLFF.

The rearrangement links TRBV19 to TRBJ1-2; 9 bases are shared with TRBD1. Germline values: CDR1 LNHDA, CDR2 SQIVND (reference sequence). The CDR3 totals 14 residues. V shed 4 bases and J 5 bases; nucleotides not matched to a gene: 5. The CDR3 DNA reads TGTGCCAGTAGTACGACAGGGGGTTGGTATGGCTACACCTTC. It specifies CASSTTGGWYGYTF. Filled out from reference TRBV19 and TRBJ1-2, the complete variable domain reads DGGITQSPKYLFRKEGQNVTLSCEQNLNHDAMYWYRQDPGQGLRLIYYSQIVNDFQKGDIAEGYSVSREKKESFPLTVTSAQKNPTAFYLCASSTTGGWYGYTFGSGTRLTVV.

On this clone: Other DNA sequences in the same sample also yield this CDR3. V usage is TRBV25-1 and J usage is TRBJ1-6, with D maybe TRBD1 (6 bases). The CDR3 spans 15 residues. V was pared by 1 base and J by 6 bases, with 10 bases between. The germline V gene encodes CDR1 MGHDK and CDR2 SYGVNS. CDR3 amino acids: CASSESGRGNSPLHF. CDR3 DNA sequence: TGTGCCAGCAGTGAATCTGGCAGGGGTAATTCACCCCTCCACTTT.

CDR3 sequence reads: CASSPTLSGSYNEQFF. Here the CDR3 DNA reads TGCGCCAGCAGCCCCACGCTAAGCGGGAGTTACAATGAGCAGTTCTTC. The chain combines TRBV5-1 with TRBJ2-1, with 8 positions matching TRBD2. Germline assignment: CDR1 SGHRS and CDR2 YFSETQ. Trimming cost V 4 bases and J 4 bases; bases outside gene matches: 10. This CDR3 has 16 residues. Drawing the rest from reference TRBV5-1 and TRBJ2-1, the complete variable domain is KAGVTQTPRYLIKTRGQQVTLSCSPISGHRSVSWYQQTPGQGLQFLFEYFSETQRNKGNFPGRFSGRQFSNSRSEMNVSTLELGDSALYLCASSPTLSGSYNEQFFGPGTRLTVL.

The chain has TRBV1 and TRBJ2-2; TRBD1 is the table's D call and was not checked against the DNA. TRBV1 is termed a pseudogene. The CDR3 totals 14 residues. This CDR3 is CTSSGQLNTGELFF. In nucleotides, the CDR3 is TGCACCAGCAGCGGACAGTTGAACACCGGGGAGCTGTTTTTT.